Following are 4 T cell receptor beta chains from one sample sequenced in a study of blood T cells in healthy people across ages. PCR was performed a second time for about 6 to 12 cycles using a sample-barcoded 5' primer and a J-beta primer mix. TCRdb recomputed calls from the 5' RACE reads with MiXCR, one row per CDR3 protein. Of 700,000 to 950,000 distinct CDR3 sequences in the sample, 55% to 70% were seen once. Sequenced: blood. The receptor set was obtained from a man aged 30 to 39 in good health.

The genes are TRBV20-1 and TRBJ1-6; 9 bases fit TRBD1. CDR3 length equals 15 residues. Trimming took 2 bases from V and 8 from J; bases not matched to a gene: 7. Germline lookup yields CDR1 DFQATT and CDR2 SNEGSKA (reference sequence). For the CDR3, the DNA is TGCAGTGCTAGAAGGGACACAGGGGGCCATTCACCCCTCCACTTT. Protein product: CSARRDTGGHSPLHF.

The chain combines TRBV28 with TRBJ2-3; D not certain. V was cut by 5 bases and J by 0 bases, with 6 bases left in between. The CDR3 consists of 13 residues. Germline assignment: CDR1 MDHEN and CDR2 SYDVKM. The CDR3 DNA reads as TGTGCCAGCAGTACCCCGAGCACAGATACGCAGTATTTT. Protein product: CASSTPSTDTQYF. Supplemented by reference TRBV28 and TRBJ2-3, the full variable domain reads DVKVTQSSRYLVKRTGEKVFLECVQDMDHENMFWYRQDPGLGLRLIYFSYDVKMKEKGDIPEGYSVSREKKERFSLILESASTNQTSMYLCASSTPSTDTQYFGPGTRLTVL.

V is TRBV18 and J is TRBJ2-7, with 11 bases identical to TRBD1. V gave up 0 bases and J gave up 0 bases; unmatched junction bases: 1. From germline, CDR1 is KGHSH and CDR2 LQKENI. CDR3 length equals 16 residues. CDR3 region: CASSPPGTGGSYEQYF. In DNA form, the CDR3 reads TGTGCCAGCTCACCACCCGGGACAGGGGGCTCCTACGAGCAGTACTTC.

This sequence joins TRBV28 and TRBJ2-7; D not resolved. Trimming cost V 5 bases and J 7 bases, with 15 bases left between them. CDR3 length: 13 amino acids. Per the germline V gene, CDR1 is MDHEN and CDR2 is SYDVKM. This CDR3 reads CASSQPLAWEQYF. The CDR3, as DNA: TGTGCCAGCAGTCAACCCCTCGCGTGGGAGCAGTACTTC.